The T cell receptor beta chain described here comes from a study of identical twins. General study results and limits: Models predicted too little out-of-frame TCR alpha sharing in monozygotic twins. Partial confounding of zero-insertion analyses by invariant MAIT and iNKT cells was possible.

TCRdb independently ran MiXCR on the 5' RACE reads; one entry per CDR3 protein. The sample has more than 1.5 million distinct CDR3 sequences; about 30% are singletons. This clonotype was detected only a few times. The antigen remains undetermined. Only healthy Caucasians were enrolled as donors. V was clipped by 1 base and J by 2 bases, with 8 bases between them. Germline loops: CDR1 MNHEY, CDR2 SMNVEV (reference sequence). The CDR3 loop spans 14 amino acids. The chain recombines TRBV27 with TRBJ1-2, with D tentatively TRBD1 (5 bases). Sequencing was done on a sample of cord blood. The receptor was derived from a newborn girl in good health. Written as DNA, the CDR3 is TGTGCCAGCAGTTTATATTGGGGCAACTATGGCTACACCTTC. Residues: CASSLYWGNYGYTF.